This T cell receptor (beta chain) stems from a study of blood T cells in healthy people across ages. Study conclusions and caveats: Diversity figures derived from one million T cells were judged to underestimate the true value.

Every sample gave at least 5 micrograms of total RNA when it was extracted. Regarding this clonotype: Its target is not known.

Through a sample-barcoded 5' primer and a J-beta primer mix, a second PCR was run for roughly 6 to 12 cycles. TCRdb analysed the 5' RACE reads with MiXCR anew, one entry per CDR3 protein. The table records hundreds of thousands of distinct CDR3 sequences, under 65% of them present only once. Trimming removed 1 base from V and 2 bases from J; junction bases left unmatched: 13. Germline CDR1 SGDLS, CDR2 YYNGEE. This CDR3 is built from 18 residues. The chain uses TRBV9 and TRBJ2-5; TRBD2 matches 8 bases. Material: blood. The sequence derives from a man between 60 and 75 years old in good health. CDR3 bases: TGTGCCAGCAGCGTAATGGGAAGCGGGGGTACAACTCAAGAGACCCAGTACTTC. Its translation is CASSVMGSGGTTQETQYF. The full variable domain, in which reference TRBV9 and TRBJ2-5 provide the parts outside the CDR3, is DSGVTQTPKHLITATGQRVTLRCSPRSGDLSVYWYQQSLDQGLQFLIQYYNGEERAKGNILERFSAQQFPDLHSELNLSSLELGDSALYFCASSVMGSGGTTQETQYFGPGTRLLVL.